These T cell receptor beta chains were read from a single sample in a study of T cell repertoires in cytomegalovirus infection. A single record per CDR3 protein comes from TCRdb applying MiXCR to the reads. The table records roughly 990,000 distinct CDR3 sequences, about a third of them present only once. For these receptors, no antigen is known. The material was cultured CD8+ T cells from PBMCs, obtained from culture after CMV antigen stimulation. Receptors originate from a human donor in good health (CMV status not recorded). Some clones in this sample may be carry-over from other donors' samples. Both conserved end residues are part of each CDR3. A D gene is named only where the DNA matches it firmly. The listing skips clone size in some rows; elsewhere it reads once, few, many or a size class.

NA	few	TRBV6-5	TRBJ1-6	TGTGCCAGCAGTCCAAAACACTTTAATAATTCACCCCTCCACTTT	CASSPKHFNNSPLHF
NA	many	TRBV6-1	TRBJ1-1	TGTGCCAGCAGCCCTGATTTTTGGATCAAGCGGACCTTGCACACTGAAGCTTTCTTT	CASSPDFWIKRTLHTEAFF
TRBD2	NA	TRBV20-1	TRBJ2-4	TGCAGTGCTCCAGGTTGGCGGGGGGGCGCCCAAAACATTCAGTACTTC	CSAPGWRGGAQNIQYF
NA	NA	TRBV27	TRBJ1-2	TGTGCCAGCAGCCCTACCGGGACACAAGGCTACACCTTC	CASSPTGTQGYTF
NA	NA	TRBV6-4	TRBJ2-3	TGTGCCAGCAGCTGGACCTTCGGAGATACGCAGTATTTT	CASSWTFGDTQYF
TRBD1	many	TRBV6-1	TRBJ2-1	TGTGCCAGCAACTTCCGGGACAGGGAGTTCTTC	CASNFRDREFF
TRBD2	few	TRBV6-5	TRBJ2-3	TGTGCCAGCAGTTACTTCCCCTTGACTAGCGGGGCAGTCATAGATACGCAGTATTTT	CASSYFPLTSGAVIDTQYF
NA	NA	TRBV27	TRBJ2-7	TGTGCCACCCAGAGCGGCGGGACCTACGAGCAGTACTTC	CATQSGGTYEQYF
NA	few	TRBV19	TRBJ1-2	TGTGCCTCGCATTCCAGGGAGCTGTCCTATGGCTACACCTTC	CASHSRELSYGYTF
NA	many	TRBV7-8	TRBJ1-2	TGTGCCAGCAGCTTAAAGCAGGGAGTTTTTGGCTACACCTTC	CASSLKQGVFGYTF
TRBD1	many	TRBV7-8	TRBJ1-2	TGTGCCAGCAGCATCCGACAGGGAACTGATGGCTACACCTTC	CASSIRQGTDGYTF
TRBD1	NA	TRBV19	TRBJ1-5	TGTGCCAGTAGTACCCCCAACAGGGGGCCCGATCAGCCCCAGCATTTT	CASSTPNRGPDQPQHF
NA	many	TRBV6-6	TRBJ1-1	TGTGCCAGCAGTTACTCGACTGAAGCTTTCTTT	CASSYSTEAFF
TRBD1	NA	TRBV27	TRBJ1-2	TGTGCCAGCAGTTTAAGGGGACAGACAAACTATGGCTACACCTTC	CASSLRGQTNYGYTF
TRBD2	few	TRBV7-9	TRBJ2-1	TGTGCCAGCAGCCCCCCTAGCGGGGGGGTGATTTACAATGAGCAGTTCTTC	CASSPPSGGVIYNEQFF
TRBD1	NA	TRBV7-7	TRBJ2-7	TGTGCTAGCAGCTTAAACAGGGGCGTGAAAGAGCAGTACTTC	CASSLNRGVKEQYF
NA	NA	TRBV12-3/TRBV12-4	TRBJ1-1	TGTGCCAGCACTTTACAGGGTGATGCTTTCTTT	CASTLQGDAFF
TRBD1	few	TRBV13	TRBJ2-1	TGTGCCAGCAGCTTCTACAGGGGAAGCGATGAGCAGTTCTTC	CASSFYRGSDEQFF
NA	NA	TRBV27	TRBJ2-2	TGTGCCAACAGTTTCTCCCAGGGCGATATCACCGGGGAGCTGTTTTTT	CANSFSQGDITGELFF
NA	NA	TRBV9	TRBJ2-3	TGTGCCAGCAGCGTAGAGGCAGGCGGTAGCACAGATACGCAGTATTTT	CASSVEAGGSTDTQYF
NA	NA	TRBV12-3/TRBV12-4	TRBJ1-5	TGTGCCAGCACCTGGGAGGGGCCGAATCAGCCCCAGCATTTT	CASTWEGPNQPQHF
NA	NA	TRBV2	TRBJ2-7	TGTGCCAGCAGTTTTTCCAAAGGGAGTTACGAGCAGTACTTC	CASSFSKGSYEQYF
NA	many	TRBV7-9	TRBJ2-6	TGTGCCAGCAGCCCCCTGGATTCTGGGGCCAACGTCCTGACTTTC	CASSPLDSGANVLTF
TRBD2	many	TRBV7-6	TRBJ2-5	TGTGCCAGCAGCACTGGGGGGGGGAAGGAGACCCAGTACTTC	CASSTGGGKETQYF
TRBD1	NA	TRBV10-2	TRBJ1-5	TGCGCCAGCAGTCCCGGGACAGGGGAACCTTGGAGCAATCAGCCCCAGCATTTT	CASSPGTGEPWSNQPQHF
NA	few	TRBV15	TRBJ1-2	TGTGCCACCAGCGGTAGACATGCCGGGTATGGCTACACCTTC	CATSGRHAGYGYTF
TRBD1	NA	TRBV7-2	TRBJ1-1	TGTGCCAGCAGCGCTGCAGGGGGCGGGAACACTGAAGCTTTCTTT	CASSAAGGGNTEAFF
NA	few	TRBV7-3	TRBJ1-2	TGTGCCAGCAGCCCCCGAGGCAGTTGGGAAGGCTACACCTTC	CASSPRGSWEGYTF
NA	NA	TRBV12-3/TRBV12-4	TRBJ1-2	TGTGCCAGCAGCCATAGACAGGTCGGGGGCTACACCTTC	CASSHRQVGGYTF
TRBD1	many	TRBV2	TRBJ1-5	TGTGCCAGCAGATCCCGGGACAGGAGCAATCAGCCCCAGCATTTT	CASRSRDRSNQPQHF
NA	few	TRBV20-1	TRBJ1-3	TGCAGTGCCCCCTTGAGAGACACCATATATTTT	CSAPLRDTIYF
NA	NA	TRBV5-6	TRBJ1-1	TGTGCCAGCAGCTTTTCGATGTGGCAGCCTGAAGCTTTCTTT	CASSFSMWQPEAFF
TRBD2	NA	TRBV6-1	TRBJ2-3	TGTGCCAGCAGTTACCCTACCGGGACTAGCGGGGGACCTAGCACAGATACGCAGTATTTT	CASSYPTGTSGGPSTDTQYF
NA	NA	TRBV20-1	TRBJ1-1	TGCAGTGCTAGCCCCTTCGCGGGCGGCATGAACACTGAAGCTTTCTTT	CSASPFAGGMNTEAFF
NA	NA	TRBV7-2	TRBJ2-2	TGTGCCAGCAGCCCCGATATTGGGATCGCGACGAACACCGGGGAGCTGTTTTTT	CASSPDIGIATNTGELFF
TRBD1	NA	TRBV7-6	TRBJ2-5	TGTGCCAGCAGCCCGACGCCGGGACAGGGGCAAGAGACCCAGTACTTC	CASSPTPGQGQETQYF
TRBD1	NA	TRBV9	TRBJ1-1	TGTGCCAGCAGCGTCGGAGGGGGGACAGGCAACACTGAAGCTTTCTTT	CASSVGGGTGNTEAFF
NA	NA	TRBV24-1	TRBJ2-5	TGTGCCACCAGTGCGTGGGACGAACAAGAGACCCAGTACTTC	CATSAWDEQETQYF
TRBD1	NA	TRBV12-3/TRBV12-4	TRBJ1-5	TGTGCCAGCAGTTACAGGGGGCGCGGGTATCAGCCCCAGCATTTT	CASSYRGRGYQPQHF
NA	NA	TRBV4-2	TRBJ2-5	TGTGCCAGCAGCCAATCGAAGGGGAACCAAGAGACCCAGTACTTC	CASSQSKGNQETQYF
TRBD2	NA	TRBV13	TRBJ2-1	TGTGCCAGCAGCCCGGGGGGGCCAGCGAATGAGCAGTTCTTC	CASSPGGPANEQFF
TRBD1	NA	TRBV9	TRBJ1-2	TGTGCCAGCAGCGTAGGGAGGGGGGACAGGAACAACTATGGCTACACCTTC	CASSVGRGDRNNYGYTF
TRBD2	many	TRBV7-2	TRBJ2-7	TGTGCCAGCAGCTTAATTAGCGGGGGCCCCTACGAGCAGTACTTC	CASSLISGGPYEQYF
TRBD1	NA	TRBV2	TRBJ1-6	TGTGCCAGCAGAGCGACAGGGGGTCCCCCCCTAGAAAATTCACCCCTCCACTTT	CASRATGGPPLENSPLHF
NA	few	TRBV2	TRBJ2-4	TGTGCCAGCAGTGATTCTGGGGTACTAGCCAAAAACATTCAGTACTTC	CASSDSGVLAKNIQYF
TRBD1	few	TRBV12-5	TRBJ1-6	TGTGCTAGTGGTTTTGGGACAGGGGGCGCAGAACATAATTCACCCCTCCACTTT	CASGFGTGGAEHNSPLHF
NA	NA	TRBV4-3	TRBJ1-1	TGCGCCAGCAGCCAAGACGGGGATACTGAAGCTTTCTTT	CASSQDGDTEAFF
NA	NA	TRBV5-4	TRBJ1-2	TGTGCCAGCAGGTCAAACTTAGGGGAAATCTATGGCTACACCTTC	CASRSNLGEIYGYTF
NA	NA	TRBV10-3	TRBJ1-2	TGTGCCATCAGGGATGCCAACTATGGCTACACCTTC	CAIRDANYGYTF
TRBD1	NA	TRBV10-3	TRBJ1-2	TGTGCCATCAGTGAGGAGGGGGCCCATGGCTACACCTTC	CAISEEGAHGYTF
NA	NA	TRBV20-1	TRBJ1-5	TGCAGTGCTAGAACTCAGGCCGTGGGTAGCAATCAGCCCCAGCATTTT	CSARTQAVGSNQPQHF
NA	few	TRBV20-1	TRBJ2-7	TGCAGTGCCCCTCCCGGTAGGGGGGGAATTAGCGAGCAGTACTTC	CSAPPGRGGISEQYF
TRBD1	few	TRBV6-1	TRBJ1-3	TGTGCCAGCGGACACGACAGGGGGACGAGCTCTGGAAACACCATATATTTT	CASGHDRGTSSGNTIYF
NA	NA	TRBV12-3/TRBV12-4	TRBJ1-5	TGTGCCAGCAGTTTATCATTTGGGGAGAATCAGCCCCAGCATTTT	CASSLSFGENQPQHF